These 32 T cell receptor beta chains share one sample of origin, sequenced in a study of cytotoxic CD8 clonotypes in ibrutinib-treated CLL. TCRdb keeps only in-frame clones here, not all; method: immunoSEQ multiplex PCR. The repertoire holds some 150,000 clones, with over 60% as singletons. Sequencing was performed on PBMCs, taken after 12 months of ibrutinib treatment. These receptors originate from a human donor with chronic lymphocytic leukemia.

This clone was counted between two and nine times. V and J are TRBV2 and TRBJ2-1; TRBD2 matches at 13 bases. Germline CDR1 is SNHLY and CDR2 is FYNNEI. The CDR3 runs 15 residues. J gave up 10 bases and V 6 bases, and 9 bases lay outside the gene matches. CDR3 DNA: TGTGCCAGCAGAACAACTAGCGGGAGGGCCGGAGAGCAGTTCTTC. Amino acid sequence: CASRTTSGRAGEQFF.

With respect to this clone: A junction end diverges from the germline sequence, so it may reflect a read error. The chain couples TRBV5-1 to TRBJ2-7; the D is unclear. The CDR3 loop spans 12 amino acids. CDR1 is SGHRS and CDR2 is YFSETQ in the germline V gene. Here the CDR3 DNA reads TGCGCCAGCACCTTGGACGTGGGTGAGCAGTACTTC. This sequence encodes CASTLDVGEQYF.

This chain uses TRBV5-1 with TRBJ2-4; TRBD1 agrees at 9 bases. Germline CDR1 and CDR2: SGHRS and YFSETQ. Germline trimming cut 2 bases from V and 5 bases from J; bases unmatched to any gene: 5. The CDR3 is 15 amino acids. CDR3 region: CASSFTGGAQNIQYF. As DNA, the CDR3 is TGCGCCAGCAGCTTCACAGGGGGCGCCCAAAACATTCAGTACTTC.

This chain joins TRBV28 and TRBJ2-1; 7 positions agree with TRBD1. Per the germline V gene, CDR1 is MDHEN and CDR2 is SYDVKM. CDR3 length: 17 amino acids. V dropped 6 bases and J dropped 3; count of bases not matched to a gene: 14. The DNA of the CDR3 is TGTGCCAGCAGCGTTGTAACCGGGACAGAGATCTACAATGAGCAGTTCTTC. Its protein is CASSVVTGTEIYNEQFF.

The chain uses TRBV18 and TRBJ2-3; D remains unclear. V dropped 1 base and J dropped 0 bases, with 8 bases sitting between them. The CDR3 is 15 amino acids. CDR1 and CDR2 from the germline V gene are KGHSH and LQKENI. The DNA of the CDR3 is TGTGCCAGCTCACCACAGAGAGCTAGCACAGATACGCAGTATTTT. Translated: CASSPQRASTDTQYF.

This clone was seen only once. The chain combines TRBV9 with TRBJ2-1; no reliable D call. The CDR3 spans 15 residues. V gave up 0 bases and J gave up 4 bases, with 11 bases separating them. The germline gives CDR1 SGDLS, CDR2 YYNGEE. The CDR3 region is CASSVGALAYNEQFF. The CDR3 DNA follows: TGTGCCAGCAGCGTAGGAGCGCTGGCATACAATGAGCAGTTCTTC.

The table lists this clone with a few counts. The DNA of the CDR3 is TGTGCCAGCAGCTTAGTCAGTAGCAATCAGCCCCAGCATTTT. Translating it yields CASSLVSSNQPQHF. The rearrangement joins TRBV11-2 to TRBJ1-5; D is undetermined. Per the germline V gene, CDR1 is SGHAT and CDR2 is FQNNGV. The ends were cut back, 1 base at V and 0 bases at J, with 4 bases in the middle. This CDR3 is built from 14 residues.

The chain couples TRBV28 to TRBJ2-3; 10 bases are shared with TRBD2. The V gene's germline CDR1 is MDHEN and CDR2 SYDVKM. The CDR3 covers 16 residues. J gave up 6 bases and V 3 bases, and 9 bases lay outside the gene matches. The CDR3 DNA reads as TGTGCCAGCAGTTTGGTGTCTAGCGGGAGTACTGATACGCAGTATTTT. Its translation: CASSLVSSGSTDTQYF.

This clone was detected only a few times. This chain links TRBV27 with TRBJ2-7, with a weak D call TRBD1 (5 bases). The CDR3 is 14 residues long. The V gene lost 3 bases and the J gene lost 4 bases, with 13 bases spanning the gap. Germline CDR1 and CDR2: MNHEY and SMNVEV (reference sequence). The CDR3 loop reads CASSLWQGNYEQYF. The DNA of the CDR3 is TGTGCCAGCAGTTTGTGGCAGGGCAATTACGAGCAGTACTTC.

The V call is TRBV5-1, the J call TRBJ2-5; possibly TRBD1 for D (5 bases). Germline V gives CDR1 SGHRS, CDR2 YFSETQ. The CDR3 length is 12 residues. Trimming stripped 0 bases from V and 5 bases from J, with 5 bases between. The CDR3 spells CASSLEGETQYF. The CDR3 coding sequence is TGCGCCAGCAGCTTGGAGGGGGAGACCCAGTACTTC. Looking up the rest from reference TRBV5-1 and TRBJ2-5 gives the full variable domain: KAGVTQTPRYLIKTRGQQVTLSCSPISGHRSVSWYQQTPGQGLQFLFEYFSETQRNKGNFPGRFSGRQFSNSRSEMNVSTLELGDSALYLCASSLEGETQYFGPGTRLLVL.

There are a few counts of this clone. This chain links TRBV28 with TRBJ1-1; TRBD1 is a possible D gene (5 bases). CDR3 length: 13 amino acids. Per the germline V gene, CDR1 is MDHEN and CDR2 is SYDVKM. V was clipped by 5 bases and J by 7 bases, with 14 bases between them. CDR3 region: CASSPRDTGEAFF. CDR3 coding DNA: TGTGCCAGCAGTCCTCGAGACACAGGTGAAGCTTTCTTT. The full variable domain, with the rest looked up from reference TRBV28 and TRBJ1-1, is DVKVTQSSRYLVKRTGEKVFLECVQDMDHENMFWYRQDPGLGLRLIYFSYDVKMKEKGDIPEGYSVSREKKERFSLILESASTNQTSMYLCASSPRDTGEAFFGQGTRLTVV.

V is TRBV11-3 and J is TRBJ2-7; TRBD2 might be the D (6 bases). This CDR3 contains 15 residues. The V end lost 1 base, the J end lost 4 bases, and 14 bases lay between the germline ends. The germline CDR1 and CDR2 sequences are SGHNT and YENEEA. The CDR3 protein is CASSLGHSGRYEQYF. The CDR3 DNA reads as TGTGCCAGCAGCTTAGGACATTCGGGGAGGTACGAGCAGTACTTC.

V usage is TRBV30 and J usage is TRBJ2-7; unclear D gene. The CDR3 totals 12 residues. Germline-derived CDR1 and CDR2 are GTSNPN and SVGIG (reference sequence). The V end was cut by 3 bases, the J end by 6 bases, with 12 bases between. CDR3 DNA: TGTGCCTGGAGAATCGAGTTTGGCGAGCAGTACTTC. This sequence encodes CAWRIEFGEQYF.

V is TRBV28 and J is TRBJ1-1, with D possibly matching TRBD1 (5 bases). This CDR3 is built from 14 residues. Germline V CDR1 and CDR2: MDHEN, SYDVKM. Deletions cut 2 bases from V and 2 bases from J, with 9 bases between. The CDR3: CASSLAQANTEAFF. The CDR3, as DNA: TGTGCCAGCAGTTTAGCACAGGCAAACACTGAAGCTTTCTTT.

This rearrangement joins TRBV10-3 to TRBJ2-7, with D hard to call. The CDR3 length is 14 residues. The V end lost 0 bases, the J end lost 2 bases, and 8 bases lay between the germline ends. From germline, CDR1 is ENHRY and CDR2 SYGVKD. The CDR3 spells CAISESTETYEQYF. The DNA of the CDR3 is TGTGCCATCAGTGAGTCGACCGAAACCTACGAGCAGTACTTC.

This clone was seen a single time. This chain connects TRBV9 to TRBJ1-5; possible D gene TRBD1, 6 bases. V dropped 0 bases and J dropped 9 bases, with 13 bases sitting between them. The CDR3 has 14 residues. CDR1 and CDR2 (germline): SGDLS, YYNGEE. The CDR3 DNA is TGTGCCAGCAGCGTAGATGGGGGGGCGGGGCCCCAGCATTTT. Residues: CASSVDGGAGPQHF.

The V gene is TRBV30, the J gene TRBJ2-3; the D gene could be TRBD1 or TRBD2 (5 bases each). The CDR3 has 13 amino acids. The germline V gene has CDR1 GTSNPN and CDR2 SVGIG (reference sequence). V was pared by 1 base and J by 4 bases, with 9 bases between. The CDR3 is CAWSGGGADTQYF. For the CDR3, the DNA is TGTGCCTGGAGTGGTGGGGGAGCAGATACGCAGTATTTT.

The gene calls are TRBV27 and TRBJ2-5, with a tentative D call TRBD2 (6 bases). The germline V gene encodes CDR1 MNHEY and CDR2 SMNVEV (reference sequence). The V end lost 6 bases, the J end lost 5 bases, and 22 bases lay between the germline ends. This CDR3 is 16 amino acids long. The DNA for the CDR3 is TGTGCCAGCAGGGGCCAGGCGGGACCCAACAGGGAGACCCAGTACTTC. Protein: CASRGQAGPNRETQYF.

J is TRBJ1-3 and V is TRBV30, with a weak D call TRBD1 (6 bases). The V gene lost 1 base and the J gene lost 2 bases, with 15 bases spanning the gap. The CDR3 length is 16 residues. Germline loops: CDR1 GTSNPN, CDR2 SVGIG (reference sequence). The DNA of the CDR3 is TGTGCCTGGAGTGCTCCGGGGGGGGCACCTGGAAACACCATATATTTT. This gives the protein CAWSAPGGAPGNTIYF.

V is TRBV6-5 and J is TRBJ2-1; unclear D gene. This CDR3 contains 13 residues. V was cut by 5 bases and J by 4 bases, with 9 bases left in between. Germline assignment: CDR1 MNHEY and CDR2 SVGAGI. CDR3 region: CASSPQYYNEQFF. CDR3 in DNA: TGTGCCAGCAGTCCCCAGTATTACAATGAGCAGTTCTTC.

This sequence joins TRBV7-2 and TRBJ2-3, with a weak D call TRBD2 (6 bases). Germline V gene data show CDR1 as SGHTA and CDR2 as FQGNSA. Trimming shortened V by 10 bases and J by 5 bases, and 19 bases separated the two germline ends. This CDR3 has 14 residues. The CDR3 reads CATRVWRAQDTQYF. In DNA, the CDR3 is TGTGCCACTAGGGTATGGAGGGCCCAAGATACGCAGTATTTT.

This clone was observed a handful of times. This chain uses TRBV10-3 with TRBJ1-5; D is unresolved. Germline V gene lookup returns CDR1 ENHRY and CDR2 SYGVKD. Trimming removed 2 bases at V and 1 base at J, with 9 bases between. CDR3 length: 15 residues. This CDR3 reads CAISERGGSNQPQHF. The CDR3 DNA is TGTGCCATCAGTGAGCGAGGTGGGAGCAATCAGCCCCAGCATTTT.

The V and J genes are TRBV5-6 and TRBJ2-3; TRBD1 might be the D (5 bases). Germline V gene lookup returns CDR1 SGHDT and CDR2 YYEEEE. The CDR3 runs 15 residues. V was clipped by 4 bases and J by 1 base, with 13 bases between them. The DNA of the CDR3 is TGTGCCAGCAGCCGTTTTGGGGCCGGCACAGATACGCAGTATTTT. As protein: CASSRFGAGTDTQYF.

The chain is built from TRBV5-1 and TRBJ2-1; D possibly corresponds to TRBD2 (6 bases). The CDR3 is made up of 15 amino acids. V was clipped by 0 bases and J by 2 bases, with 9 bases between them. Germline assignment: CDR1 SGHRS and CDR2 YFSETQ. The CDR3 DNA reads TGCGCCAGCAGCTTGGCGCGGGGAACCTACAATGAGCAGTTCTTC. Its translation: CASSLARGTYNEQFF.

This rearrangement joins TRBV19 to TRBJ1-4; the D gene is possibly TRBD1 (5 bases). Germline V CDR1 and CDR2: LNHDA, SQIVND (reference sequence). The CDR3 loop spans 15 amino acids. Trimming pared 6 bases from V and 0 bases from J, leaving 11 bases between. The CDR3 loop is CASSLSQATNEKLFF. Written as DNA, the CDR3 is TGTGCCAGTAGCCTCTCACAGGCAACTAATGAAAAACTGTTTTTT.

The rearrangement links TRBV18 to TRBJ1-2, with D uncertain. CDR1 is KGHSH and CDR2 is LQKENI in the germline V gene. V dropped 7 bases and J dropped 4 bases, with 10 bases sitting between them. The CDR3 is made up of 12 amino acids. This CDR3 is CASFARSYGYTF. The CDR3 coding sequence is TGTGCCAGCTTTGCGCGGTCCTATGGCTACACCTTC.

The chain combines TRBV27 with TRBJ2-7; the match to TRBD2 covers 10 bases. The trim removed 4 bases at V and 2 bases at J, leaving 5 bases unmatched. This CDR3 is 15 amino acids long. The germline V gene encodes CDR1 MNHEY and CDR2 SMNVEV (reference sequence). CDR3: CASSSPGLAPYEQYF. CDR3 coding DNA: TGTGCCAGCAGTTCACCGGGACTAGCGCCCTACGAGCAGTACTTC.

The chain combines TRBV28 with TRBJ2-1; maybe TRBD1 (6 bases). The CDR3 loop spans 14 amino acids. The V gene's germline CDR1 is MDHEN and CDR2 SYDVKM. V was trimmed by 3 bases and J by 2 bases, leaving 8 bases between them. CDR3 amino acids: CASSLQGTYNEQFF. Here the CDR3 DNA reads TGTGCCAGCAGTTTGCAGGGGACCTACAATGAGCAGTTCTTC.

The chain employs TRBV5-1 and TRBJ1-1; a possible D gene is TRBD1 (5 bases). V lost 4 bases and J lost 0, with 25 bases in between. CDR1 and CDR2 (germline): SGHRS, YFSETQ. The CDR3 is 19 amino acids. CDR3 loop: CASSQWKSGPAGMNTEAFF. The CDR3 DNA sequence: TGCGCCAGCAGCCAATGGAAGTCAGGGCCCGCGGGTATGAACACTGAAGCTTTCTTT.

The rearrangement uses TRBV6-5 and TRBJ2-5; a possible D gene is TRBD2 (5 bases). Looked up from germline, CDR1 is MNHEY and CDR2 is SVGAGI. The CDR3 is 13 residues long. V dropped 7 bases and J dropped 7 bases, with 16 bases sitting between them. For the CDR3, the DNA is TGTGCCAGCAACCCTGTAGATCGGGGGACCCAGTACTTC. This codes for CASNPVDRGTQYF.

The chain carries TRBV4-1 and TRBJ2-1; D remains unclear. Germline CDR1 reads MGHRA; CDR2 reads YSYEKL. The length of the CDR3 is 16 residues. Trimming pared 1 base from V and 1 base from J, leaving 11 bases between. CDR3 in amino acids: CASSQADTLSYNEQFF. The CDR3 nucleotides read TGCGCCAGCAGCCAAGCTGACACCTTATCCTACAATGAGCAGTTCTTC.

The V and J genes are TRBV5-1 and TRBJ2-1, with 10 bases fitting TRBD2. Germline V gives CDR1 SGHRS, CDR2 YFSETQ. With 3 bases clipped from V and 8 bases from J, the junction kept 11 bases outside the gene matches. The CDR3 runs to 16 residues. CDR3 loop: CASSYLGTSEADEQFF. The CDR3 DNA follows: TGCGCCAGCAGCTACCTCGGGACTAGCGAGGCCGATGAGCAGTTCTTC.